The 19 T cell receptor beta chains in this list originate from one sample, sequenced in a study of blood T cell repertoires in COVID-19. This table comes from immunoSEQ multiplex PCR, and its TCRdb copy is limited to in-frame clones, with some not included. The sample lists 450,000 to 600,000 clones, roughly 90% occurring once. The material sequenced was PBMCs or T cells enriched from blood (not recorded which). The receptors derive from a woman in her late teens or twenties who had recovered from COVID-19.

The chain joins TRBV5-5 to TRBJ2-3, with D possibly TRBD1 on 7 matching bases. Germline CDR1 reads SGHKS; CDR2 reads YYEKEE (reference sequence). There are 14 residues in the CDR3. The germline V and J ends were trimmed by 5 bases and 4 bases, with 14 bases remaining between them. This CDR3 is CASRPEGAPDTQYF. DNA for the CDR3: TGTGCCAGCAGGCCGGAGGGGGCCCCAGATACGCAGTATTTT.

The rearrangement uses TRBV3-1 (or the pseudogene TRBV3-2) and TRBJ1-2; 9 bases line up with TRBD1. The length of the CDR3 is 15 residues. Germline CDR1 and CDR2: LGHDT and YNNKEL (reference sequence). After removal of 4 bases from V and 4 bases from J, the junction contained 7 bases not matched to a gene. This chain's CDR3 is CASSLNPTGGYGYTF. CDR3 DNA sequence: TGTGCCAGCAGCCTTAACCCGACAGGGGGCTATGGCTACACCTTC.

The genes are TRBV3-1 (or the pseudogene TRBV3-2) and TRBJ2-6, with TRBD1 identical over 7 bases. This CDR3 has 18 residues. Germline V CDR1 and CDR2: LGHDT, YNNKEL (reference sequence). The V and J ends lost 8 bases and 2 bases, in that order; junction bases with no gene match: 15. CDR3 protein: CASSTLETGSTGANVLTF. Here the CDR3 DNA reads TGTGCCAGCTCGACCCTCGAGACAGGGAGCACTGGGGCCAACGTCCTGACTTTC.

This clone came up once. The genes are TRBV18 and TRBJ1-2; D not certain. Trimming left V 2 bases short and J 3 bases short, with 13 bases between. The CDR3 consists of 15 residues. The germline V gene has CDR1 KGHSH and CDR2 LQKENI. CDR3: CASSPEGTGDYGYTF. In DNA, the CDR3 is TGTGCCAGCTCACCAGAAGGTACGGGAGACTATGGCTACACCTTC.

The chain has TRBV5-1 and TRBJ2-7; no clear D gene. The CDR3 spans 15 residues. Per the germline V gene, CDR1 is SGHRS and CDR2 is YFSETQ. Trimming took off 4 bases at V and 0 bases at J, with 14 bases between the two ends. This CDR3 is CASSPGATLSYEQYF. The CDR3 DNA sequence: TGCGCCAGCAGCCCTGGTGCCACTCTCTCCTACGAGCAGTACTTC.

The chain carries TRBV28 and TRBJ1-1; D is ambiguous. The CDR3 consists of 12 residues. CDR1 and CDR2 from the germline V gene are MDHEN and SYDVKM. The V end lost 6 bases, the J end lost 10 bases, and 15 bases lay between the germline ends. This CDR3 reads CASRELSLPAFF. As DNA, the CDR3 is TGTGCCAGCAGGGAACTATCCCTTCCAGCTTTCTTT.

For this clone: Other DNA variants within this sample encode the same CDR3. This chain uses TRBV3-1 (or the pseudogene TRBV3-2) with TRBJ1-1; D is uncertain. The V and J ends lost 0 bases and 1 base respectively, with 6 bases between them. CDR3 length equals 14 residues. Germline CDR1 LGHDT, CDR2 YNNKEL (reference sequence). CDR3 bases: TGTGCCAGCAGCCAAGAAAGAGGGAACACTGAAGCTTTCTTT. It yields the protein CASSQERGNTEAFF.

The chain carries TRBV27 and TRBJ2-1, with 7 bases identical to TRBD1. The germline V gene encodes CDR1 MNHEY and CDR2 SMNVEV (reference sequence). This CDR3 spans 16 amino acids. Trimming removed 6 bases from V and 5 bases from J; junction bases left unmatched: 13. The DNA of the CDR3 is TGTGCCAGCAGATCTTACAGGGGAATCGGGCACAATGAGCAGTTCTTC. It specifies CASRSYRGIGHNEQFF.

The V and J genes are TRBV28 and TRBJ1-1; maybe TRBD1 (6 bases). The CDR3 is 15 amino acids. Trimming took off 3 bases at V and 7 bases at J, with 18 bases between the two ends. Germline loops: CDR1 MDHEN, CDR2 SYDVKM. CDR3 sequence reads: CASSFRQDPSDEAFF. CDR3 DNA: TGTGCCAGCAGTTTTCGACAGGACCCATCCGATGAAGCTTTCTTT.

The rearrangement links TRBV11-2 to TRBJ1-1, with D perhaps matching TRBD1 (6 bases). Germline V gene data show CDR1 as SGHAT and CDR2 as FQNNGV. Trimming took 2 bases from V and 5 from J, leaving 12 bases between them. This CDR3 spans 14 amino acids. CDR3 coding DNA: TGTGCCAGCAGCTTACTTAAGAGGGGGACTGAAGCTTTCTTT. Its translation: CASSLLKRGTEAFF.

V gene TRBV6-5 combines with J gene TRBJ1-3; TRBD1 might be the D (6 bases). V lost 6 bases, J lost 0 bases, and 12 bases lay in between. This CDR3 comprises 15 residues. The germline V gene has CDR1 MNHEY and CDR2 SVGAGI. The CDR3, as DNA: TGTGCCAGCAGGGAGAAGGGGGTCTCTGGAAACACCATATATTTT. Protein product: CASREKGVSGNTIYF.

This sequence joins TRBV7-7 and TRBJ2-5; a possible D gene is TRBD2 (7 bases). The CDR3 is 13 amino acids. V was cut by 1 base and J by 7 bases, with 10 bases left in between. Germline CDR1 SSHAT, CDR2 FNYEAQ (reference sequence). Written as DNA, the CDR3 is TGTGCCAGCAGCTTAGAGGGGGGGGTGACCCAGTACTTC. Protein sequence: CASSLEGGVTQYF.

This chain links TRBV27 with TRBJ1-2; weak D call: TRBD1 (6 bases). V lost 2 bases and J 4 bases, leaving 17 bases between the germline ends. The CDR3 runs to 16 residues. Per the germline V gene, CDR1 is MNHEY and CDR2 is SMNVEV (reference sequence). CDR3 protein: CASSLAGGASGYGYTF. For the CDR3, the DNA is TGTGCCAGCAGTTTAGCGGGGGGCGCCTCCGGCTATGGCTACACCTTC.

The chain carries TRBV5-1 and TRBJ2-2; D is unclear. Looked up from germline, CDR1 is SGHRS and CDR2 is YFSETQ. This CDR3 has 13 residues. Trimming took 2 bases from V and 7 from J, leaving 9 bases between them. CDR3: CASSFDNFGELFF. For the CDR3, the DNA is TGCGCCAGCAGCTTTGACAATTTCGGGGAGCTGTTTTTT.

CDR3 coding DNA: TGTGCCAGCAGCTTCGCTAGCGGTGCTTACAATGAGCAGTTCTTC. Amino acids: CASSFASGAYNEQFF. The J gene is TRBJ2-1, the V gene TRBV7-2; 7 bases agree with TRBD2. This CDR3 has 15 residues. Germline CDR1 reads SGHTA; CDR2 reads FQGNSA. Trimming at V came to 3 bases and at J to 4 bases, leaving 6 bases not matched to a gene.

The rearrangement joins TRBV10-1 to TRBJ2-7, with D unclear. V lost 2 bases and J 7 bases, leaving 12 bases between the germline ends. The CDR3 loop spans 13 amino acids. Germline CDR1 is WNHNN and CDR2 is SYGVQD (reference sequence). The CDR3 DNA reads TGCGCCAGCAGTGAGAGCCCGCCCGGGGAGCAGTACTTC. Translating it yields CASSESPPGEQYF.

The chain carries TRBV7-9 and TRBJ2-3, with 8 bases lining up with TRBD2. The CDR3 spans 15 residues. Germline-derived CDR1 and CDR2 are SEHNR and FQNEAQ (reference sequence). Trimming removed 5 bases from V and 4 bases from J; junction bases left unmatched: 8. CDR3 DNA: TGTGCCAGCAGCCCAAAGCGGGGGAGGGCAGATACGCAGTATTTT. Translated: CASSPKRGRADTQYF.

The chain recombines TRBV5-6 with TRBJ1-5; D ambiguous. The CDR3 loop spans 14 amino acids. V lost 1 base and J lost 2, with 7 bases in between. Germline V lookup: CDR1 SGHDT, CDR2 YYEEEE. The CDR3 coding sequence is TGTGCCAGCAGCTTGTCTCTAGGCAATCAGCCCCAGCATTTT. It yields the protein CASSLSLGNQPQHF.

The sample holds one count of this clone. The V call is TRBV5-4, the J call TRBJ2-7, with D maybe TRBD2 (7 bases). This CDR3 contains 15 residues. Germline lookup yields CDR1 SGHNT and CDR2 YYREEE (reference sequence). V was trimmed by 7 bases and J by 2 bases, leaving 19 bases between them. CDR3 sequence: CASGLMRGGAYEQYF. CDR3 nucleotides: TGTGCCAGCGGGCTAATGAGGGGGGGCGCCTACGAGCAGTACTTC. Combining the CDR3 with reference TRBV5-4 and TRBJ2-7 gives the whole variable domain ETGVTQSPTHLIKTRGQQVTLRCSSQSGHNTVSWYQQALGQGPQFIFQYYREEENGRGNFPPRFSGLQFPNYSSELNVNALELDDSALYLCASGLMRGGAYEQYFGPGTRLTVT.